These 13 T cell receptor beta chains originate from one sample sequenced in a study of OX40 agonist ivuxolimab in advanced cancers. The repertoire was sequenced with immunoSEQ multiplex PCR; TCRdb's copy has only in-frame clones and lacks some. The table has more than 65,000 clones, around 90% seen once. Sequencing was performed on CD4+ or CD8+ T cells sorted from blood, taken in a trial of the OX40 agonist ivuxolimab. The origin of the receptors is an adult with an advanced solid tumor such as melanoma, head and neck, liver or kidney cancer.

V is TRBV29-1 and J is TRBJ2-3, with 8 bases lining up with TRBD2. The CDR3 is 12 residues long. Germline CDR1 is SQVTM and CDR2 is ANQGSEA. J was trimmed by 4 bases and V by 8 bases; bases with no gene match: 5. Here the CDR3 reads CSSGGSADTQYF. The CDR3 DNA follows: TGCAGCTCGGGAGGGAGTGCAGATACGCAGTATTTT.

The chain has TRBV29-1 and TRBJ2-5; 7 bases match TRBD1. J was trimmed by 2 bases and V by 1 base; bases with no gene match: 4. The CDR3 has 14 amino acids. Looked up from germline, CDR1 is SQVTM and CDR2 is ANQGSEA. The CDR3 here is CSVEGTGIQETQYF. CDR3 DNA sequence: TGCAGCGTTGAAGGGACAGGCATACAAGAGACCCAGTACTTC. Full variable domain (missing parts from reference TRBV29-1 and TRBJ2-5): SAVISQKPSRDICQRGTSLTIQCQVDSQVTMMFWYRQQPGQSLTLIATANQGSEATYESGFVIDKFPISRPNLTFSTLTVSNMSPEDSSIYLCSVEGTGIQETQYFGPGTRLLVL.

The V and J genes are TRBV5-6 and TRBJ2-7; D may correspond to TRBD1 or TRBD2 (5 bases each). Germline values: CDR1 SGHDT, CDR2 YYEEEE. This CDR3 is 15 amino acids long. Trimming took 1 base from V and 4 from J, leaving 15 bases between them. The CDR3 reads CASSLRAGRRYEQYF. DNA for the CDR3: TGTGCCAGCAGCTTGCGGGCAGGGAGAAGGTACGAGCAGTACTTC.

This sequence joins TRBV7-8 and TRBJ2-2, with TRBD2 matching over 7 bases. This CDR3 is 14 amino acids long. V was pared by 0 bases and J by 6 bases, with 1 base of the junction left unmatched. The germline gives CDR1 SGHVS, CDR2 FQNEAQ. Written as DNA, the CDR3 is TGTGCCAGCAGCTTAGCCGGGAGGCCCGGGGAGCTGTTTTTT. Protein product: CASSLAGRPGELFF.

The rearrangement links TRBV19 to TRBJ2-1; the match to TRBD2 covers 11 bases. Germline V gene data show CDR1 as LNHDA and CDR2 as SQIVND (reference sequence). Trimming removed 5 bases from V and 4 bases from J; junction bases left unmatched: 4. The CDR3 length is 15 residues. CDR3 protein: CASSVTSGEYNEQFF. The CDR3 DNA is TGTGCCAGTAGTGTGACTAGCGGGGAATACAATGAGCAGTTCTTC.

J is TRBJ2-5 and V is TRBV9; 7 nucleotides match TRBD1. Trimming took 3 bases from V and 9 from J; bases not matched to a gene: 14. The CDR3 has 15 residues. Per the germline V gene, CDR1 is SGDLS and CDR2 is YYNGEE. The CDR3 DNA sequence: TGTGCCAGCAGCGCATTCCCGGGACAGAGGCTGGCCCAGTACTTC. This gives the protein CASSAFPGQRLAQYF.

The chain joins TRBV7-9 to TRBJ2-3; 9 bases line up with TRBD2. V was clipped by 5 bases and J by 8 bases; unmatched bases: 2. Germline CDR1 reads SEHNR; CDR2 reads FQNEAQ (reference sequence). The CDR3 is 12 residues long. DNA of the CDR3: TGTGCCAGCAGCGCGGGACTAGCTACGCAGTATTTT. Protein sequence: CASSAGLATQYF.

The rearrangement links TRBV5-5 to TRBJ2-2; 7 bases are shared with TRBD1. Germline values: CDR1 SGHKS, CDR2 YYEKEE (reference sequence). The V and J ends lost 4 bases and 2 bases, in that order; junction bases with no gene match: 5. This CDR3 comprises 15 residues. CDR3 residues: CASSRGQTNTGELFF. CDR3 in DNA: TGTGCCAGCAGCCGGGGACAGACTAACACCGGGGAGCTGTTTTTT.

The chain has TRBV6-5 and TRBJ1-2, with D unresolved. This CDR3 has 12 amino acids. The V and J ends lost 10 bases and 1 base respectively, with 10 bases between them. Looked up from germline, CDR1 is MNHEY and CDR2 is SVGAGI. For the CDR3, the DNA is TGTGCCACCAAAGCGGTTAACTATGGCTACACCTTC. It encodes CATKAVNYGYTF.

The rearrangement links TRBV11-2 to TRBJ2-1; a weak D match, TRBD2 (6 bases). V was cut by 6 bases and J by 0 bases, with 15 bases left in between. This CDR3 is 16 amino acids long. The V gene's germline CDR1 is SGHAT and CDR2 FQNNGV. For the CDR3, the DNA is TGTGCCAGCAGGAACCTCGGGGACTCCTCCTACAATGAGCAGTTCTTC. Translated: CASRNLGDSSYNEQFF.

This sequence joins TRBV9 and TRBJ2-7, with 9 bases aligning to TRBD1. Germline V gives CDR1 SGDLS, CDR2 YYNGEE. The ends lost 4 bases at V and 1 base at J; junction bases unmatched: 9. The length of the CDR3 is 16 residues. CDR3 bases: TGTGCCAGCAGCCCCGGAACGGGACAGGGATCCTACGAGCAGTACTTC. As protein: CASSPGTGQGSYEQYF. Full variable domain (remainder filled in from reference TRBV9 and TRBJ2-7): DSGVTQTPKHLITATGQRVTLRCSPRSGDLSVYWYQQSLDQGLQFLIQYYNGEERAKGNILERFSAQQFPDLHSELNLSSLELGDSALYFCASSPGTGQGSYEQYFGPGTRLTVT.

V gene TRBV9 combines with J gene TRBJ1-2; 7 bases fit TRBD1. The V segment lost 5 bases and the J segment 1 base; nucleotides outside the gene matches: 5. This CDR3 comprises 14 residues. The germline V gene encodes CDR1 SGDLS and CDR2 YYNGEE. The CDR3 loop is CASSGQEGNYGYTF. CDR3 nucleotides: TGTGCCAGCAGTGGACAGGAAGGTAACTATGGCTACACCTTC.

The chain is built from TRBV29-1 and TRBJ1-2; D unresolved. Germline CDR1 and CDR2: SQVTM and ANQGSEA. The V end was cut by 5 bases, the J end by 8 bases, with 18 bases between. The CDR3 is 13 amino acids. The CDR3 bases are TGCAGCGTTAATTTCCCTCCCCCCCAAGGCTACACCTTC. This translates into CSVNFPPPQGYTF.